Sequencing of this T cell receptor (beta chain) was carried out in a study of OX40 agonist ivuxolimab in advanced cancers. The study, taken as a whole, reports: On average, a greater number of expanded clones characterised CD8+ T cells relative to CD4+. The authors also found low normalized T-cell clonal expansion in some nonresponders. Dose levels from 0.1 to 3.0 mg/kg saw CD4+ and CD8+ blood T cells expand clonally by week 6.

Here immunoSEQ multiplex PCR was the method, and the copy in TCRdb shows in-frame clones only, minus some. The sample lists tens of thousands of clones; roughly 91% were seen once. Note on this clone: As yet, its antigen is unknown.

This clonotype was obtained from an adult with an advanced solid tumor such as melanoma, head and neck, liver or kidney cancer. The source was CD4+ or CD8+ T cells sorted from blood, collected in a trial of the OX40 agonist ivuxolimab.

The CDR3 nucleotides read TGTGCCAGCAGCTTGGCCGTTGGGGACAGGGGTCACGGGACCCAGTACTTC. Its protein product is CASSLAVGDRGHGTQYF. V and J are TRBV5-5 and TRBJ2-5, with 10 bases fitting TRBD1. The trim removed 0 bases at V and 7 bases at J, leaving 12 bases unmatched. The CDR3 consists of 17 residues. Germline CDR1 and CDR2: SGHKS and YYEKEE (reference sequence). Complete variable domain (other parts from reference TRBV5-5 and TRBJ2-5): DAGVTQSPTHLIKTRGQQVTLRCSPISGHKSVSWYQQVLGQGPQFIFQYYEKEERGRGNFPDRFSARQFPNYSSELNVNALLLGDSALYLCASSLAVGDRGHGTQYFGPGTRLLVL.